This T cell receptor beta chain was documented in a study of long-term antiretroviral therapy in people with HIV. At the survey level, the v3.0 immunoSEQ assay was run. This table comes from immunoSEQ multiplex PCR, and its TCRdb copy is limited to in-frame clones, with some not included. The table records 23,000 or so clones, around 83% of them present only once. Germline loops: CDR1 MNHNS, CDR2 SASEGT. The CDR3 runs 18 residues. Trimming removed 0 bases at V and 5 bases at J, with 20 bases between. This chain links TRBV6-1 with TRBJ2-1; possibly TRBD1 or TRBD2 for D (5 bases each). The source of this sequence is a woman in her 30s with HIV. This specimen was unsorted PBMCs, taken 0.2 years after starting antiretroviral therapy. CDR3 sequence (DNA): TGTGCCAGCAGTGAAGCGATGTCGCTTCCGGGACCCAACAATGAGCAGTTCTTC. Amino acid sequence: CASSEAMSLPGPNNEQFF.